The 22 T cell receptor beta chains below all came from one sample that was sequenced in a study of human T cells and chemical hapten exposure. TCRdb reanalysed the RACE reads using MiXCR and keeps one entry per CDR3 protein. This sample has tens of thousands of distinct CDR3 sequences; 10% to 13% occur once, and the top ten carry under 1.5%. Time point of the sample: patch test 1, 2 weeks after DPC sensitization. The treatment here: therapeutic diphenylcyclopropenone sensitization with weekly scalp DPC. Sequences were derived from whole blood, sampled in connection with sensitization to the hapten diphenylcyclopropenone (DPC). The receptors shown here come from a woman aged 45-60 years with alopecia areata. Some clones in this sample may be carry-over from other donors' samples.

In its sample, this clonotype was seen a few times. The genes are TRBV19 and TRBJ2-6; 7 bases agree with TRBD1. V lost 3 bases to trimming and J lost 2 bases; unmatched junction nucleotides: 7. The CDR3 runs to 17 residues. The V gene's germline CDR1 is LNHDA and CDR2 SQIVND (reference sequence). The CDR3 loop reads CASSIRTGATGANVLTF. For the CDR3, the DNA is TGTGCCAGTAGTATCCGTACAGGGGCGACTGGGGCCAACGTCCTGACTTTC. The full variable domain, with the rest looked up from reference TRBV19 and TRBJ2-6, is DGGITQSPKYLFRKEGQNVTLSCEQNLNHDAMYWYRQDPGQGLRLIYYSQIVNDFQKGDIAEGYSVSREKKESFPLTVTSAQKNPTAFYLCASSIRTGATGANVLTFGAGSRLTVL.

The chain has TRBV19 and TRBJ2-7; TRBD1 matches 10 bases. From germline, CDR1 is LNHDA and CDR2 SQIVND (reference sequence). The CDR3 contains 17 residues. V dropped 5 bases and J dropped 0; count of bases not matched to a gene: 10. This CDR3 reads CASSATGGSSFSYEQYF. CDR3 DNA sequence: TGTGCCAGTAGTGCGACAGGGGGCAGCAGCTTCTCCTACGAGCAGTACTTC.

This clonotype was seen a few times. The genes are TRBV7-2 and TRBJ2-7; 7 bases fit TRBD1. The CDR3 loop spans 15 amino acids. From germline, CDR1 is SGHTA and CDR2 FQGNSA. J gave up 0 bases and V 6 bases, and 8 bases lay outside the gene matches. The CDR3 region is CASRGQKLASYEQYF. CDR3 in DNA: TGTGCCAGCAGGGGACAGAAACTCGCCTCCTACGAGCAGTACTTC.

In this sample, this clonotype turned up many times. The V call is TRBV20-1, the J call TRBJ1-6; 7 nucleotides align to TRBD1. The ends lost 5 bases at V and 3 bases at J; junction bases unmatched: 13. The CDR3 extends over 17 amino acids. Germline V gene sequence: CDR1 DFQATT, CDR2 SNEGSKA (reference sequence). CDR3 DNA sequence: TGCAGTGCTCCGACAGGGCCGCTAAGTTTCTATAATTCACCCCTCCACTTT. Protein sequence: CSAPTGPLSFYNSPLHF.

This clonotype has more than one count but fewer than ten. The rearrangement joins TRBV4-3 to TRBJ2-7, with D hard to call. Germline lookup yields CDR1 LGHNA and CDR2 YSLEER. The CDR3 has 13 residues. V was shortened by 1 base and J by 6 bases, with 10 bases between the two germline ends. CDR3 DNA sequence: TGCGCCAGCAGCCAAGCCATGGATGCCGAGCAGTACTTC. This translates into CASSQAMDAEQYF.

This clonotype was seen only a few times. The chain couples TRBV11-1 to TRBJ2-7; D unclear. There are 10 residues in the CDR3. Germline V lookup: CDR1 SGHAT, CDR2 FQDESV (reference sequence). V gave up 9 bases and J gave up 2 bases, with 5 bases separating them. CDR3 bases: TGTGCCAGTTTAACCTACGAGCAGTACTTC. This gives the protein CASLTYEQYF.

In this sample, this clonotype turned up many times. The CDR3: CASSLRTDTSAKNIQYF. CDR3 DNA sequence: TGTGCCAGCTCACTACGGACGGACACCTCAGCCAAAAACATTCAGTACTTC. The chain carries TRBV18 and TRBJ2-4, with D perhaps TRBD1 (5 bases). V was pared by 4 bases and J by 0 bases, with 16 bases between. The CDR3 has 17 amino acids. Per germline, CDR1 KGHSH and CDR2 LQKENI.

This clonotype has only a few counts. This rearrangement joins TRBV4-3 to TRBJ2-3, with D tentatively TRBD2 (6 bases). The CDR3 is 19 residues long. Germline assignment: CDR1 LGHNA and CDR2 YSLEER. The V end was cut by 0 bases, the J end by 7 bases, with 26 bases between. CDR3 DNA sequence: TGCGCCAGCAGCCAAGATACTGCCGTGGTGACGGACTACCAAAATACGCAGTATTTT. It translates to CASSQDTAVVTDYQNTQYF.

The rearrangement links TRBV7-2 to TRBJ1-6; D possibly corresponds to TRBD1 (5 bases). CDR1 and CDR2 (germline): SGHTA, FQGNSA. V lost 6 bases and J lost 5, with 11 bases in between. The CDR3 sequence is 14 residues long. The CDR3 loop reads CASRFRDHNSPLHF. In DNA, the CDR3 is TGTGCCAGCAGGTTCAGGGACCATAATTCACCCCTCCACTTT.

This clonotype was counted between two and nine times. The rearrangement joins TRBV6-2 or TRBV6-3 to TRBJ2-1, with 9 bases lining up with TRBD2. The junction had 5 bases not matched to a gene; V was cut back by 8 bases and J by 3 bases. Germline V CDR1 and CDR2: MNHEY, SVGEGT. This CDR3 has 14 residues. CDR3 in DNA: TGTGCCAGCGAGGCGGGAGGGTACTACAATGAGCAGTTCTTC. Protein: CASEAGGYYNEQFF.

There are a few counts of this clonotype. The chain is built from TRBV12-3 or TRBV12-4 and TRBJ2-2; weak D call: TRBD2 (6 bases). The germline V and J ends were trimmed by 3 bases and 4 bases, with 12 bases remaining between them. The CDR3 is 15 amino acids. The CDR3 region is CASSLTGVSTGELFF. The CDR3 DNA follows: TGTGCCAGCAGTTTGACGGGAGTATCCACCGGGGAGCTGTTTTTT.

J is TRBJ2-1 and V is TRBV24-1, with 8 bases lining up with TRBD2. V dropped 4 bases and J dropped 12; count of bases not matched to a gene: 16. CDR3 size: 16 residues. CDR1 and CDR2 (germline): KGHDR, SFDVKD. The CDR3 reads CATSDPTSVNRGGQFF. The DNA of the CDR3 is TGTGCCACCAGTGACCCGACTAGCGTAAACCGAGGAGGGCAGTTCTTC.

The V gene is TRBV29-1, the J gene TRBJ2-5; D gene uncertain. Germline CDR1 is SQVTM and CDR2 is ANQGSEA. The CDR3 has 11 residues. Trimming cost V 4 bases and J 4 bases, with 7 bases left between them. CDR3 nucleotides: TGCAGCGTTGGACCCACAGAGACCCAGTACTTC. This translates into CSVGPTETQYF.

The chain carries TRBV12-3 or TRBV12-4 and TRBJ2-2, with D possibly TRBD2 on 6 matching bases. The V end was cut by 9 bases, the J end by 3 bases, with 14 bases between. This CDR3 is built from 14 residues. The CDR3 nucleotides are TGTGCCAGTCAAAGGGCGGGGTACACCGGGGAGCTGTTTTTT. Its translation: CASQRAGYTGELFF.

This clonotype has just a few counts. A junction end diverges from the germline sequence, so it may reflect a read error. V gene TRBV7-7 combines with J gene TRBJ2-1; TRBD2 matches at 8 bases. CDR1 and CDR2 from the germline V gene are SSHAT and FNYEAQ (reference sequence). The CDR3 totals 15 residues. The DNA of the CDR3 is TGTGCTAGCAGCCTCACTAGCGGAGGCAACAATGAGCAGTTCTTC. It is translated as CASSLTSGGNNEQFF. Supplemented by reference TRBV7-7 and TRBJ2-1, the full variable domain reads GAGVSQSPRYKVTKRGQDVTLRCDPISSHATLYWYQQALGQGPEFLTYFNYEAQPDKSGLPSDRFSAERPEGSISTLTIQRTEQRDSAMYRCASSLTSGGNNEQFFGPGTRLTVL.

The CDR3 loop reads CASSPNAITGGEQYF. The DNA for the CDR3 is TGTGCCAGCAGCCCGAACGCCATTACAGGGGGCGAGCAGTACTTC. V usage is TRBV7-3 and J usage is TRBJ2-7, with TRBD1 matching over 8 bases. The CDR3 has 15 amino acids. The germline gives CDR1 SGHTA, CDR2 FQGTGA. V gave up 5 bases and J gave up 6 bases; unmatched junction bases: 12.

J is TRBJ2-5 and V is TRBV5-5; TRBD2 matches 8 bases. Germline V gene data show CDR1 as SGHKS and CDR2 as YYEKEE (reference sequence). The CDR3 length is 14 residues. With 4 bases clipped from V and 5 bases from J, the junction kept 7 bases outside the gene matches. The CDR3 DNA follows: TGTGCCAGCAGCCCGGGGGGGCTGGGGGAGACCCAGTACTTC. Protein product: CASSPGGLGETQYF. The variable domain in full, completed from reference TRBV5-5 and TRBJ2-5, reads DAGVTQSPTHLIKTRGQQVTLRCSPISGHKSVSWYQQVLGQGPQFIFQYYEKEERGRGNFPDRFSARQFPNYSSELNVNALLLGDSALYLCASSPGGLGETQYFGPGTRLLVL.

In its sample, this clonotype was seen a few times. The rearrangement uses TRBV7-9 and TRBJ2-7, with D hard to call. Deletions cut 1 base from V and 1 base from J, with 8 bases between. This CDR3 is 14 amino acids long. CDR1 SEHNR and CDR2 FQNEAQ come from the germline V gene (reference sequence). The chain's CDR3 is CASSLGVPSYEQYF. The CDR3 nucleotides read TGTGCCAGCAGCTTAGGGGTACCATCCTACGAGCAGTACTTC.

A few counts support this clonotype. The chain links TRBV5-1 to TRBJ2-1, with 11 bases aligning to TRBD2. Unmatched junction bases numbered 6, after V lost 0 bases and J lost 7 bases. CDR1 is SGHRS and CDR2 is YFSETQ in the germline V gene. The length of the CDR3 is 16 residues. CDR3 in amino acids: CASSLDSGRAENEQFF. The CDR3 bases are TGCGCCAGCAGCTTGGATAGCGGGAGGGCCGAAAATGAGCAGTTCTTC. The full variable domain, completed using reference TRBV5-1 and TRBJ2-1, is KAGVTQTPRYLIKTRGQQVTLSCSPISGHRSVSWYQQTPGQGLQFLFEYFSETQRNKGNFPGRFSGRQFSNSRSEMNVSTLELGDSALYLCASSLDSGRAENEQFFGPGTRLTVL.

J is TRBJ2-2 and V is TRBV29-1, with D unresolved. Germline values: CDR1 SQVTM, CDR2 ANQGSEA. There are 13 residues in the CDR3. Trimming removed 6 bases from V and 1 base from J, with 9 bases in between. The DNA of the CDR3 is TGCAGCGTCCTGTTTGGGAACACCGGGGAGCTGTTTTTT. Its translation: CSVLFGNTGELFF.

The J gene is TRBJ1-1, the V gene TRBV7-2; 7 bases match TRBD1. CDR1 and CDR2 from the germline V gene are SGHTA and FQGNSA. Trimming took 7 bases from V and 3 from J; bases not matched to a gene: 8. This CDR3 region has 14 residues. In DNA form, the CDR3 reads TGTGCCAGCACCCGACAGGGAAAGCACACTGAAGCTTTCTTT. This gives the protein CASTRQGKHTEAFF. Together with reference TRBV7-2 and TRBJ1-1, the CDR3 gives the full variable domain: GAGVSQSPSNKVTEKGKDVELRCDPISGHTALYWYRQSLGQGLEFLIYFQGNSAPDKSGLPSDRFSAERTGGSVSTLTIQRTQQEDSAVYLCASTRQGKHTEAFFGQGTRLTVV.

This clonotype was recorded a few times. CDR3 sequence (DNA): TGTGCCAGCAGCGTGGGACAGTCCTACGAGCAGTACTTC. It translates to CASSVGQSYEQYF. The chain combines TRBV9 with TRBJ2-7, with 7 bases lining up with TRBD1. Trimming removed 2 bases from V and 1 base from J; junction bases left unmatched: 0. Germline CDR1 and CDR2: SGDLS and YYNGEE. This CDR3 is built from 13 residues.